Shown below are 29 T cell receptor beta chains from a single sample sequenced in a study of blood T cell repertoires in COVID-19. Repertoires were generated with immunoSEQ multiplex PCR, while TCRdb's copy carries only in-frame clones and drops some. The table shows roughly 200,000 clones, with around 89% occurring only once. The specimen was peripheral blood. The receptors were sampled from a man aged 50 to 60 with acute or convalescent COVID-19.

The J gene is TRBJ2-5, the V gene TRBV9; 13 nucleotides line up with TRBD2. V lost 2 bases, J lost 5 bases, and 6 bases stayed unmatched. Germline V gene data show CDR1 as SGDLS and CDR2 as YYNGEE. The length of the CDR3 is 16 residues. The CDR3, as DNA: TGTGCCAGCAGCGTCGGACTAGCGGGAGCCCTTGAGACCCAGTACTTC. The encoded protein is CASSVGLAGALETQYF. The complete variable domain, with remaining parts taken from reference TRBV9 and TRBJ2-5, reads DSGVTQTPKHLITATGQRVTLRCSPRSGDLSVYWYQQSLDQGLQFLIQYYNGEERAKGNILERFSAQQFPDLHSELNLSSLELGDSALYFCASSVGLAGALETQYFGPGTRLLVL.

This clone has just a few counts. The chain has TRBV10-3 and TRBJ1-1, with a tentative D call TRBD1 (5 bases). Germline loops: CDR1 ENHRY, CDR2 SYGVKD. The CDR3 has 12 amino acids. V lost 0 bases to trimming and J lost 9 bases, with 8 bases between them. In DNA, the CDR3 is TGTGCCATCAGTGAGTCGCAGGACAAAGCTTTCTTT. Protein sequence: CAISESQDKAFF.

V is TRBV29-1 and J is TRBJ2-1, with 14 bases matching TRBD2. The junction had 7 bases not matched to a gene; V was cut back by 7 bases and J by 8 bases. The germline V gene has CDR1 SQVTM and CDR2 ANQGSEA. The CDR3 is 14 amino acids. The CDR3 is CSATGLAGGYEQFF. CDR3 coding DNA: TGCAGCGCTACCGGACTAGCGGGAGGTTATGAGCAGTTCTTC.

V usage is TRBV5-1 and J usage is TRBJ2-1; 12 bases fit TRBD2. Germline V gene data show CDR1 as SGHRS and CDR2 as YFSETQ. The junction had 2 bases not matched to a gene; V was cut back by 0 bases and J by 4 bases. The CDR3 length is 16 residues. CDR3 residues: CASSLGTSGVYNEQFF. The CDR3 DNA reads as TGCGCCAGCAGCTTGGGGACTAGCGGGGTTTACAATGAGCAGTTCTTC.

V and J are TRBV9 and TRBJ2-5; 8 bases align to TRBD2. The CDR3 extends over 17 amino acids. Germline CDR1 is SGDLS and CDR2 is YYNGEE. The junction had 12 bases not matched to a gene; V was cut back by 0 bases and J by 5 bases. The CDR3 DNA is TGTGCCAGCAGCGTAGGATCGGCCCAGCGGGGGAGGGAGACCCAGTACTTC. Protein sequence: CASSVGSAQRGRETQYF.

The chain joins TRBV7-2 to TRBJ2-7; weak D call: TRBD2 (5 bases). CDR3 size: 15 residues. Germline-derived CDR1 and CDR2 are SGHTA and FQGNSA. Trimming cost V 1 base and J 3 bases, with 13 bases left between them. The CDR3 loop reads CASSLGQEEYYEQYF. The CDR3 coding sequence is TGTGCCAGCAGCTTAGGCCAGGAGGAATACTACGAGCAGTACTTC.

The chain recombines TRBV3-1 (or the pseudogene TRBV3-2) with TRBJ1-5; D is ambiguous. The V gene lost 0 bases and the J gene lost 2 bases, with 11 bases spanning the gap. The CDR3 has 16 amino acids. CDR1 and CDR2 (germline): LGHDT, YNNKEL (reference sequence). Here the CDR3 reads CASSQDGNRGNQPQHF. The CDR3 bases are TGTGCCAGCAGCCAAGACGGGAACAGAGGCAATCAGCCCCAGCATTTT.

The chain carries TRBV7-8 and TRBJ2-2; D possibly corresponds to TRBD2 (6 bases). The germline V gene has CDR1 SGHVS and CDR2 FQNEAQ. The CDR3 has 15 residues. V was cut by 5 bases and J by 3 bases, with 13 bases left in between. CDR3: CASSPRDFHTGELFF. For the CDR3, the DNA is TGTGCCAGCAGCCCTCGGGACTTTCACACCGGGGAGCTGTTTTTT. Combining the CDR3 with reference TRBV7-8 and TRBJ2-2 gives the whole variable domain GAGVSQSPRYKVAKRGQDVALRCDPISGHVSLFWYQQALGQGPEFLTYFQNEAQLDKSGLPSDRFFAERPEGSVSTLKIQRTQQEDSAVYLCASSPRDFHTGELFFGEGSRLTVL.

V usage is TRBV19 and J usage is TRBJ2-6; 7 nucleotides agree with TRBD2. The CDR3 spans 18 residues. Germline V gene lookup returns CDR1 LNHDA and CDR2 SQIVND (reference sequence). After removal of 5 bases from V and 1 base from J, the junction contained 11 bases not matched to a gene. CDR3 DNA sequence: TGTGCCAGTAGTCCCTCGGATGGCGGGAGATCTGGGGCCAACGTCCTGACTTTC. Residues: CASSPSDGGRSGANVLTF. Using reference TRBV19 and TRBJ2-6 for the parts outside the CDR3, the full variable domain is DGGITQSPKYLFRKEGQNVTLSCEQNLNHDAMYWYRQDPGQGLRLIYYSQIVNDFQKGDIAEGYSVSREKKESFPLTVTSAQKNPTAFYLCASSPSDGGRSGANVLTFGAGSRLTVL.

The gene calls are TRBV7-3 and TRBJ2-5, with 14 bases matching TRBD2. Germline V gene lookup returns CDR1 SGHTA and CDR2 FQGTGA. CDR3 length: 16 residues. V lost 3 bases, J lost 2 bases, and 2 bases stayed unmatched. CDR3: CASSFGLAGGQETQYF. The CDR3 bases are TGTGCCAGCAGCTTTGGACTAGCGGGAGGTCAAGAGACCCAGTACTTC.

The V call is TRBV6-2 or TRBV6-3, the J call TRBJ1-1, with a tentative D call TRBD1 (5 bases). CDR1 and CDR2 from the germline V gene are MNHEY and SVGEGT. This CDR3 spans 13 amino acids. V was shortened by 5 bases and J by 4 bases, with 11 bases between the two germline ends. CDR3 residues: CASSMGGTTEAFF. DNA for the CDR3: TGTGCCAGCAGTATGGGGGGGACCACTGAAGCTTTCTTT.

V is TRBV6-6 and J is TRBJ2-3; possibly TRBD1 for D (6 bases). This CDR3 is 13 amino acids long. The germline V gene has CDR1 MNHNY and CDR2 SVGAGI (reference sequence). Trimming removed 6 bases at V and 7 bases at J, with 14 bases between. CDR3 in amino acids: CASSSTGPNTQYF. Here the CDR3 DNA reads TGTGCCAGCAGCTCGACAGGTCCCAATACGCAGTATTTT.

The chain combines TRBV3-1 (or the pseudogene TRBV3-2) with TRBJ2-4, with TRBD1 matching over 7 bases. V shed 1 base, J shed 0 bases, and the junction held 18 bases outside the gene matches. This CDR3 contains 21 residues. Germline V CDR1 and CDR2: LGHDT, YNNKEL (reference sequence). CDR3 coding DNA: TGTGCCAGCAGCCAAGCCCAGACCGGGACAGAATGTCCACTAGCCAAAAACATTCAGTACTTC. Translation gives CASSQAQTGTECPLAKNIQYF.

The DNA of the CDR3 is TGCGCCAGCAGCTTGGACAGCCCCTCTGGAAACACCATATATTTT. Encoded protein: CASSLDSPSGNTIYF. The chain links TRBV5-1 to TRBJ1-3; D remains ambiguous. The CDR3 is 15 amino acids. Germline assignment: CDR1 SGHRS and CDR2 YFSETQ. V shed 0 bases and J shed 0 bases, with 7 bases lying between them.

The rearrangement uses TRBV3-1 (or the pseudogene TRBV3-2) and TRBJ2-1; unclear D gene. Germline CDR1 LGHDT, CDR2 YNNKEL (reference sequence). Between the trimmed V and J ends, which lost 6 bases and 6 bases, there was a span of 12 bases. This CDR3 is 13 amino acids long. CDR3 protein: CASSQSRGNEQFF. CDR3 DNA sequence: TGTGCCAGCAGTCAAAGTCGAGGCAATGAGCAGTTCTTC.

The V gene is TRBV7-9, the J gene TRBJ2-2; D might be TRBD2 (8 bases). The CDR3 extends over 17 amino acids. Germline assignment: CDR1 SEHNR and CDR2 FQNEAQ (reference sequence). Trimming stripped 5 bases from V and 1 base from J, with 17 bases between. CDR3 in amino acids: CASSRFSGTENTGELFF. For the CDR3, the DNA is TGTGCCAGCAGCCGGTTTAGCGGGACAGAGAACACCGGGGAGCTGTTTTTT.

The V call is TRBV7-2, the J call TRBJ2-1, with D possibly TRBD1 on 5 matching bases. The CDR3 covers 13 residues. Trimming left V 1 base short and J 7 bases short, with 8 bases between. Germline lookup yields CDR1 SGHTA and CDR2 FQGNSA. The CDR3 loop reads CASSLGQGNEQFF. CDR3 nucleotides: TGTGCCAGCAGCTTAGGGCAGGGAAATGAGCAGTTCTTC.

The chain has TRBV28 and TRBJ2-7; 9 bases match TRBD1. The CDR3 totals 13 residues. With 8 bases clipped from V and 2 bases from J, the junction kept 4 bases outside the gene matches. CDR1 MDHEN and CDR2 SYDVKM come from the germline V gene. The CDR3 is CASGQGSPYEQYF. CDR3 DNA: TGTGCCAGCGGACAGGGGAGCCCCTACGAGCAGTACTTC.

In this sample, this clone turned up once. The chain is built from TRBV25-1 and TRBJ1-6; TRBD1 aligns across 8 bases. The CDR3 totals 14 residues. The germline V gene encodes CDR1 MGHDK and CDR2 SYGVNS. After removal of 8 bases from V and 7 bases from J, the junction contained 7 bases not matched to a gene. In nucleotides, the CDR3 is TGTGCCAGCCGCTCGACAGGGGCCAATTCACCCCTCCACTTT. Amino acids: CASRSTGANSPLHF.

The rearrangement links TRBV30 to TRBJ1-5, with D possibly matching TRBD1 (6 bases). Germline CDR1 and CDR2: GTSNPN and SVGIG (reference sequence). V was clipped by 3 bases and J by 4 bases, with 19 bases between them. The CDR3 runs to 16 residues. CDR3 residues: CAWSKGGGAPNQPQHF. In DNA form, the CDR3 reads TGTGCCTGGAGCAAAGGAGGGGGGGCCCCGAATCAGCCCCAGCATTTT.

The chain has TRBV27 and TRBJ2-3; TRBD2 agrees at 7 bases. From germline, CDR1 is MNHEY and CDR2 SMNVEV (reference sequence). The length of the CDR3 is 15 residues. V shed 5 bases, J shed 0 bases, and the junction held 5 bases outside the gene matches. CDR3 loop: CASSLSGASTDTQYF. CDR3 sequence (DNA): TGTGCCAGCAGTCTAAGCGGGGCTAGCACAGATACGCAGTATTTT.

This chain links TRBV7-9 with TRBJ1-4, with a possible D match to TRBD1 (6 bases). V dropped 0 bases and J dropped 3 bases, with 8 bases sitting between them. Germline V gene lookup returns CDR1 SEHNR and CDR2 FQNEAQ (reference sequence). The CDR3 is made up of 15 amino acids. The CDR3 DNA reads TGTGCCAGCAGCTTAGCGCCAGGGGCTAATGAAAAACTGTTTTTT. Translation: CASSLAPGANEKLFF.

The rearrangement links TRBV6-5 to TRBJ1-1; D not resolved. In germline, CDR1 is MNHEY, CDR2 SVGAGI. Trimming shortened V by 7 bases and J by 0 bases, and 9 bases separated the two germline ends. CDR3 size: 13 residues. CDR3 DNA: TGTGCCAGCACAAGAACACTGAACACTGAAGCTTTCTTT. Translation gives CASTRTLNTEAFF.

The chain couples TRBV11-2 to TRBJ1-3; tentatively, D is TRBD1 (5 bases). The CDR3 is 16 amino acids. With 4 bases removed from V and 0 bases from J, the gap between germline ends came to 13 bases. The V gene's germline CDR1 is SGHAT and CDR2 FQNNGV. The CDR3 sequence is CASSSRDVSSGNTIYF. The CDR3 DNA is TGTGCCAGCAGCTCGCGGGACGTCAGCTCTGGAAACACCATATATTTT. Combining the CDR3 with reference TRBV11-2 and TRBJ1-3 gives the whole variable domain EAGVAQSPRYKIIEKRQSVAFWCNPISGHATLYWYQQILGQGPKLLIQFQNNGVVDDSQLPKDRFSAERLKGVDSTLKIQPAKLEDSAVYLCASSSRDVSSGNTIYFGEGSWLTVV.

The V gene is TRBV5-4, the J gene TRBJ1-6; TRBD1 is a possible D gene (6 bases). The ends were cut back, 0 bases at V and 10 bases at J, with 11 bases in the middle. Germline-derived CDR1 and CDR2 are SGHNT and YYREEE (reference sequence). This CDR3 contains 14 residues. CDR3 DNA sequence: TGTGCCAGCAGCTTGGAACAGGGAAACTCACCCCTCCACTTT. Encoded protein: CASSLEQGNSPLHF.

The chain carries TRBV6-5 and TRBJ2-7; no definite D call. CDR3 length: 13 amino acids. CDR1 MNHEY and CDR2 SVGAGI come from the germline V gene. With 6 bases removed from V and 3 bases from J, the gap between germline ends came to 12 bases. The CDR3 is CASRVGQNYEQYF. CDR3 in DNA: TGTGCCAGCAGGGTGGGCCAGAACTACGAGCAGTACTTC.

The chain uses TRBV5-6 and TRBJ1-4, with a tentative D call TRBD1 (6 bases). The length of the CDR3 is 15 residues. V gave up 3 bases and J gave up 8 bases, with 17 bases separating them. Germline values: CDR1 SGHDT, CDR2 YYEEEE. The CDR3 region has the DNA TGTGCCAGCAGCTCAACACAGGGATTCGGCGAAAAACTGTTTTTT. Encoded protein: CASSSTQGFGEKLFF.

This clone was recorded a few times. CDR3 sequence: CASSISNRGTGELFF. CDR3 DNA sequence: TGCGCCAGCAGCATCTCGAACAGGGGTACCGGGGAGCTGTTTTTT. This rearrangement joins TRBV4-1 to TRBJ2-2; 7 bases map to TRBD1. V shed 5 bases and J 5 bases; nucleotides not matched to a gene: 8. This CDR3 region has 15 residues. From germline, CDR1 is MGHRA and CDR2 YSYEKL.

The V call is TRBV5-1, the J call TRBJ2-3; 7 bases line up with TRBD2. V lost 1 base, J lost 0 bases, and 5 bases stayed unmatched. Germline lookup yields CDR1 SGHRS and CDR2 YFSETQ. The CDR3 runs 16 residues. The CDR3 nucleotides are TGCGCCAGCAGCTTGTGGGGGGGGACGAGCACAGATACGCAGTATTTT. The encoded protein is CASSLWGGTSTDTQYF. The complete variable domain, with remaining parts taken from reference TRBV5-1 and TRBJ2-3, reads KAGVTQTPRYLIKTRGQQVTLSCSPISGHRSVSWYQQTPGQGLQFLFEYFSETQRNKGNFPGRFSGRQFSNSRSEMNVSTLELGDSALYLCASSLWGGTSTDTQYFGPGTRLTVL.